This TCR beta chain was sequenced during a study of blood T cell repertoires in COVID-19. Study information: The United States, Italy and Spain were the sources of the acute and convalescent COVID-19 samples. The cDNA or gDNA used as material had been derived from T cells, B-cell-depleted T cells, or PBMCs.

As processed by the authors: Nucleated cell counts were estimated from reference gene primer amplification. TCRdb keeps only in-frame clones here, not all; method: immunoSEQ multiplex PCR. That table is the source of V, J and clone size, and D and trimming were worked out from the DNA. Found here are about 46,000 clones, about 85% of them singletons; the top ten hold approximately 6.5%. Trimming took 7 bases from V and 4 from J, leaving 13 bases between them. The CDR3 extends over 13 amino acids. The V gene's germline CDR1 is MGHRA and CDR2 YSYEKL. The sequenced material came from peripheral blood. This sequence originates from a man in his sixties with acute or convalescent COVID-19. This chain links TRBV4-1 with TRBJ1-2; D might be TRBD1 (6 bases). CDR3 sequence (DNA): TGCGCCAGCAAAACCCCGACAGGCTATGGCTACACCTTC. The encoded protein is CASKTPTGYGYTF.